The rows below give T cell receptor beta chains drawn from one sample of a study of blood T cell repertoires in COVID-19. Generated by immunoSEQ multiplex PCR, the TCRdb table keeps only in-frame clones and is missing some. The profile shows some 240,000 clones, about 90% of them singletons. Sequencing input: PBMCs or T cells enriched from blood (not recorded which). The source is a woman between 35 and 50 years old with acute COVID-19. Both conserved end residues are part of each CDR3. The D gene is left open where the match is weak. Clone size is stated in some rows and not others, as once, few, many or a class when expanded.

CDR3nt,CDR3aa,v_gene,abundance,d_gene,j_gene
TGTGCCAGCAGCTATCTTCCGCGTTTAGCGGGCATCACCGGGGAGCTGTTTTTT,CASSYLPRLAGITGELFF,TRBV11-2,.,TRBD2,TRBJ2-2
TGTGCCAGCAGTGAGGGGGCAAACAATCAGCCCCAGCATTTT,CASSEGANNQPQHF,TRBV6-1,.,.,TRBJ1-5
TGTGCCAGCAGTGGAAAGGGGACAGTGGTTGATGAAACTGAAGCTTTCTTT,CASSGKGTVVDETEAFF,TRBV25-1,.,TRBD1,TRBJ1-1
TGTGCCAGCAGTTCCCCTTCCGGGGGCTCTGGAAACACCATATATTTT,CASSSPSGGSGNTIYF,TRBV6-5,once,.,TRBJ1-3
TGTGCCAGCTCACCCCGACTAGCGGGAGCCAATGAGCAGTTCTTC,CASSPRLAGANEQFF,TRBV18,.,TRBD2,TRBJ2-1
TGTGCCAGCAGCTTGTGGGCCCCCGGCACCGGGGAGCTGTTTTTT,CASSLWAPGTGELFF,TRBV5-6,few,.,TRBJ2-2
TGTGCTAGTGTGGGCAGGGCGAACACTGAAGCTTTCTTT,CASVGRANTEAFF,TRBV12-5,.,.,TRBJ1-1
TGTGCCAGCAGCTATGGGACTAGCGGGACAAAAGAGACCCAGTACTTC,CASSYGTSGTKETQYF,TRBV11-3,few,TRBD2,TRBJ2-5
TGTGCCAGCAGGCGGGACAGTTATAATTCACCCCTCCACTTT,CASRRDSYNSPLHF,TRBV7-6,.,TRBD1,TRBJ1-6
TGTGCTAGTGGGCGGACAGGGTTTGAAGCTTTCTTT,CASGRTGFEAFF,TRBV12-5,.,TRBD1,TRBJ1-1
TGTGCCAGCAGTGAAAGAACCGGGACTAGTTATAAGAGCTCCTACAATGAGCAGTTCTTC,CASSERTGTSYKSSYNEQFF,TRBV6-1,.,TRBD2,TRBJ2-1
TGCAGTGCTAGTCATGGAGCTAATTCACCCCTCCACTTT,CSASHGANSPLHF,TRBV20-1,.,.,TRBJ1-6
TGTGCTAGCACCTATAAAGCGGGGACAGGGAACACCGGGGAGCTGTTTTTT,CASTYKAGTGNTGELFF,TRBV7-7,.,.,TRBJ2-2